This T cell receptor (beta chain) was documented in a study of T cells in Graves' hyperthyroidism and ophthalmopathy. V lost 7 bases, J lost 3 bases, and 2 bases stayed unmatched. CDR3 length: 14 amino acids. Germline CDR1 is SGHAT and CDR2 is FQDESV (reference sequence). RNA transcripts were the template for amplifying TCR beta CDR3 regions. During a first-round RT-PCR of the TCR CDR3, the HTBI primer set was used. Using its own MiXCR run on the multiplex PCR reads, TCRdb lists one record per CDR3 protein. The repertoire has 610,000 or so distinct CDR3 sequences, approximately 44% of them found once; the top ten carry 7.5% to 8.5%. Those patients with uncontrolled infection, other autoimmune disease, pregnancy or lactation were excluded.

The sequence was collected from a woman aged 18-35 years with Graves' hyperthyroidism. The sample consisted of peripheral blood or thyroid tissue (not recorded which). This rearrangement joins TRBV11-1 to TRBJ2-5; 13 nucleotides agree with TRBD2. CDR3 coding DNA: TGTGCCAGCACCGGGACTAGCGGGAAAGAGACCCAGTACTTC. This sequence encodes CASTGTSGKETQYF.